This T cell receptor (beta chain) stems from a study of CD8 T cells in Susac syndrome. The RNA input was about 0.5 to 1 ug, and it was reverse transcribed with random hexamers. MiXCR, run by TCRdb on the immunoSEQ multiplex PCR reads, gives a single entry per CDR3 protein. This table holds approximately 120,000 distinct CDR3 sequences, 90% to 95% found once. The study, taken as a whole, reports: As the study acknowledged, the number of individuals who were part of its TCR sequencing and HLA analysis was relatively small.

CD8+ and CD4+ T cells from blood underwent TCR beta sequencing, which was carried out in a high-throughput format. The patients who served as multiple sclerosis controls were treatment-naive and had stable or active relapsing-remitting disease that fulfilled the revised McDonald criteria. Isolation of CD8+ and CD4+ T cells was performed negatively, whereas enrichment of TEMRA cells was done by FACS. Concerning this clonotype itself: Its antigen is still unknown.

Per the germline V gene, CDR1 is LGHNT and CDR2 is FRNRAP. V dropped 5 bases and J dropped 4 bases, with 12 bases sitting between them. There are 14 residues in the CDR3. The clonotype comes from a human donor with multiple sclerosis. The specimen was CD8+ T cells from PBMCs. V is TRBV12-5 and J is TRBJ2-1; D might be TRBD1 or TRBD2, each matching 6 bases. The CDR3 is CASGPRGGYNEQFF. As DNA, the CDR3 is TGTGCTAGTGGTCCCCGAGGGGGGTACAATGAGCAGTTCTTC.